In this sample, the clone carrying this TCR beta chain turned up once. Its antigen is still unknown. This entry belongs to a study of vaccination effects on CD4 cells after COVID-19. Study-wide results and limits: Researchers report that only 1 of 255 vaccine-induced clones in healthy vaccinees cross-reacted with common cold coronaviruses.

Repertoires were generated with immunoSEQ multiplex PCR, while TCRdb's copy carries only in-frame clones and drops some. The data contain around 66,000 clones, approximately 71% of them seen just once; the ten biggest clones take up about 4%. V lost 4 bases and J lost 6; bases outside the gene matches: 9. Germline values: CDR1 LNHDA, CDR2 SQIVND (reference sequence). The CDR3 loop spans 15 amino acids. ViraFEST expansion of antigen-specific CD4+ T cells with viral peptide pools preceded sequencing. Following a roughly 9-day culture, CD4+ T cells were purified. Nucleocapsid antibodies stayed negative before and after vaccination, showing no earlier SARS-CoV-2 infection. A density of about 2 million PBMC per well was used; these cells were cultured with roughly 10 IU/ml IL-2 and around 9.6 ug/ml peptides. Days 3 and 7 saw half the medium replaced with IL-2 medium.

This sequence originates from a human donor who received a COVID-19 vaccine. The sample consisted of CD4+ T cells from PBMCs cultured with HCoV-OC43 spike peptides, taken before COVID-19 vaccination. Noted subset: HCoV-OC43 spike overlapping peptide pool stimulation. This rearrangement joins TRBV19 to TRBJ1-2; 9 positions agree with TRBD1. The CDR3 reads CASSTRRTGENGYTF. The CDR3 DNA reads TGTGCCAGTAGTACCCGCCGGACAGGGGAGAATGGCTACACCTTC.